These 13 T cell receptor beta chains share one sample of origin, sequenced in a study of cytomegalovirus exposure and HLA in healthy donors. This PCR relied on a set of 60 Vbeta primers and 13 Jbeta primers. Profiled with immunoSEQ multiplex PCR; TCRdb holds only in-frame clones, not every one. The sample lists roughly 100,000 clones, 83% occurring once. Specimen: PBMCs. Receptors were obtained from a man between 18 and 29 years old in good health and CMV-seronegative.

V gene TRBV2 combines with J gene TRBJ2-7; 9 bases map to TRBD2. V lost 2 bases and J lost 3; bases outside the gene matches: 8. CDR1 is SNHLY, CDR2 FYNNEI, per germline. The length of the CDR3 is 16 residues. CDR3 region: CASSEPQAGGLYEQYF. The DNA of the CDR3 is TGTGCCAGCAGTGAACCCCAAGCGGGAGGACTCTACGAGCAGTACTTC.

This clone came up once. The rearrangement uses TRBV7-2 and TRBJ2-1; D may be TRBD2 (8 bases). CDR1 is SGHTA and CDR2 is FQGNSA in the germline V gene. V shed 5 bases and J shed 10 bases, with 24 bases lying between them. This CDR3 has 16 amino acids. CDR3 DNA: TGTGCCAGCAGCCTCCGGGGACTAGGGGGCCAAGGCGAGCAGTTCTTC. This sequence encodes CASSLRGLGGQGEQFF.

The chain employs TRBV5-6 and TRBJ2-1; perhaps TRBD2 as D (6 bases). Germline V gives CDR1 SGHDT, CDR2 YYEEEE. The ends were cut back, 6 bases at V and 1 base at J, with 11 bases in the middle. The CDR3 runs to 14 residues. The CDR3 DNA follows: TGTGCCAGCACCGGGGACTTGTCCTACAATGAGCAGTTCTTC. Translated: CASTGDLSYNEQFF.

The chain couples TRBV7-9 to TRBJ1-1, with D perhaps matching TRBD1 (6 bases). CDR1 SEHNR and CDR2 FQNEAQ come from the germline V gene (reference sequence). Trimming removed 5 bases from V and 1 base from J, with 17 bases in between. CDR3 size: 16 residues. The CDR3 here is CASSPLNDRPNTEAFF. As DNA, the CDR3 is TGTGCCAGCAGCCCGCTGAACGACAGGCCGAACACTGAAGCTTTCTTT.

The CDR3 loop is CASSFGTGGLQETQYF. CDR3 bases: TGTGCCAGCAGCTTTGGGACAGGGGGTTTACAAGAGACCCAGTACTTC. The V and J genes are TRBV13 and TRBJ2-5; 11 positions agree with TRBD1. Germline values: CDR1 PRHDT, CDR2 FYEKMQ (reference sequence). The CDR3 consists of 16 residues. With V trimmed by 3 bases and J by 2 bases, 5 bases remained unmatched.

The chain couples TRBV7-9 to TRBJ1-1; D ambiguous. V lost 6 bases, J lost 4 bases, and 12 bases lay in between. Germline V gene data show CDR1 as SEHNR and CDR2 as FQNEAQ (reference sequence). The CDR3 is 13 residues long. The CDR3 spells CASSLDGVTEAFF. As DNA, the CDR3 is TGTGCCAGCAGTCTTGACGGGGTCACTGAAGCTTTCTTT.

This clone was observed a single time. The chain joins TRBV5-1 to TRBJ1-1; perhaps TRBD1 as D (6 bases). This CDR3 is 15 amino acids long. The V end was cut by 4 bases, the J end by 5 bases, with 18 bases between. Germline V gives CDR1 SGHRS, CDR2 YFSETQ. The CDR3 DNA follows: TGCGCCAGCAGCCCCGGGGTAGGGGGAAGGACTGAAGCTTTCTTT. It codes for CASSPGVGGRTEAFF.

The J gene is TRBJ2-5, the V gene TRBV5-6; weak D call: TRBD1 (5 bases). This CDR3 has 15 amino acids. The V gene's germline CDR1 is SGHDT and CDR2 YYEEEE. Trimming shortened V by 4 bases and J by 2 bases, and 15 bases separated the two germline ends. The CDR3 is CASSPIMGLQETQYF. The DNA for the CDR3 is TGTGCCAGCAGCCCCATTATGGGGCTTCAAGAGACCCAGTACTTC.

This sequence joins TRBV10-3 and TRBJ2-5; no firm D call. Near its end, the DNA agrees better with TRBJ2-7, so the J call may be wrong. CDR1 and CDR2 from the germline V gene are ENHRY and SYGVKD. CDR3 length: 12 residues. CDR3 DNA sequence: TGTGCCAGCATGAATCTTCTCTACGAGCAGTACTTC. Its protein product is CASMNLLYEQYF.

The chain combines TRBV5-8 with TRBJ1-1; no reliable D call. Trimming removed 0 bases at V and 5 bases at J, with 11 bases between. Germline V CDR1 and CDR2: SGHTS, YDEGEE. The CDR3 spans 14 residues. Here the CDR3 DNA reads TGTGCCAGCAGCTTGGAGGCAGGAAAAACTGAAGCTTTCTTT. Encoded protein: CASSLEAGKTEAFF.

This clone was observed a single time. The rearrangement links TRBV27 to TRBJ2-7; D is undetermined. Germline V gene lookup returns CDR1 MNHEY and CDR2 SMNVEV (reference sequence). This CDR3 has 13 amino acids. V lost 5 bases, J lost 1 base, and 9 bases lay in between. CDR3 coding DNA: TGTGCCAGCAGTATGAAGGAGTCCTACGAGCAGTACTTC. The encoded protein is CASSMKESYEQYF.

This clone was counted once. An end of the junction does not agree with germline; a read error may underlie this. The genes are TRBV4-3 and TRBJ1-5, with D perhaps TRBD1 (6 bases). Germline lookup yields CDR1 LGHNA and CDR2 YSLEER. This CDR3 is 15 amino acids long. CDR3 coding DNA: TGCGCCAGCAGCGAAGACAGGTTAGGCAATCAGCCCCAGCATTTT. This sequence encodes CASSEDRLGNQPQHF.

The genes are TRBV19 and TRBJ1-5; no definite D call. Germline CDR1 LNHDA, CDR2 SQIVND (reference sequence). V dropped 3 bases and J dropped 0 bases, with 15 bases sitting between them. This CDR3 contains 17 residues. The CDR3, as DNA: TGTGCCAGTAGTATTAATGGTGGCACCCATAGCAATCAGCCCCAGCATTTT. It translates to CASSINGGTHSNQPQHF. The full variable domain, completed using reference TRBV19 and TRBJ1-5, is DGGITQSPKYLFRKEGQNVTLSCEQNLNHDAMYWYRQDPGQGLRLIYYSQIVNDFQKGDIAEGYSVSREKKESFPLTVTSAQKNPTAFYLCASSINGGTHSNQPQHFGDGTRLSIL.